This T cell receptor beta chain was recovered during a study of shared clonotypes between healthy human individuals. Study as a whole: Every donor yielded three CD4 naive, three CD4 memory, two CD8 naive and one CD8 memory plate.

With 4 bases removed from V and 9 bases from J, the gap between germline ends came to 8 bases. There are 11 residues in the CDR3. CDR1 SGHNT and CDR2 YYREEE come from the germline V gene (reference sequence). Deep-level running was used for the assay. Generated by immunoSEQ multiplex PCR, the TCRdb table keeps only in-frame clones and is missing some. The table shows about 520,000 clones, with around 95% occurring only once. Specimen: naive CD4+ T cells sorted from blood. Subset denoted: CD45RA+ positively selected. The chain links TRBV5-4 to TRBJ2-4; unclear D gene. The sequence derives from a woman aged 25-40 years in good health. The CDR3 loop reads CASSGGGIQYF. Here the CDR3 DNA reads TGTGCCAGCAGCGGCGGTGGCATTCAGTACTTC.